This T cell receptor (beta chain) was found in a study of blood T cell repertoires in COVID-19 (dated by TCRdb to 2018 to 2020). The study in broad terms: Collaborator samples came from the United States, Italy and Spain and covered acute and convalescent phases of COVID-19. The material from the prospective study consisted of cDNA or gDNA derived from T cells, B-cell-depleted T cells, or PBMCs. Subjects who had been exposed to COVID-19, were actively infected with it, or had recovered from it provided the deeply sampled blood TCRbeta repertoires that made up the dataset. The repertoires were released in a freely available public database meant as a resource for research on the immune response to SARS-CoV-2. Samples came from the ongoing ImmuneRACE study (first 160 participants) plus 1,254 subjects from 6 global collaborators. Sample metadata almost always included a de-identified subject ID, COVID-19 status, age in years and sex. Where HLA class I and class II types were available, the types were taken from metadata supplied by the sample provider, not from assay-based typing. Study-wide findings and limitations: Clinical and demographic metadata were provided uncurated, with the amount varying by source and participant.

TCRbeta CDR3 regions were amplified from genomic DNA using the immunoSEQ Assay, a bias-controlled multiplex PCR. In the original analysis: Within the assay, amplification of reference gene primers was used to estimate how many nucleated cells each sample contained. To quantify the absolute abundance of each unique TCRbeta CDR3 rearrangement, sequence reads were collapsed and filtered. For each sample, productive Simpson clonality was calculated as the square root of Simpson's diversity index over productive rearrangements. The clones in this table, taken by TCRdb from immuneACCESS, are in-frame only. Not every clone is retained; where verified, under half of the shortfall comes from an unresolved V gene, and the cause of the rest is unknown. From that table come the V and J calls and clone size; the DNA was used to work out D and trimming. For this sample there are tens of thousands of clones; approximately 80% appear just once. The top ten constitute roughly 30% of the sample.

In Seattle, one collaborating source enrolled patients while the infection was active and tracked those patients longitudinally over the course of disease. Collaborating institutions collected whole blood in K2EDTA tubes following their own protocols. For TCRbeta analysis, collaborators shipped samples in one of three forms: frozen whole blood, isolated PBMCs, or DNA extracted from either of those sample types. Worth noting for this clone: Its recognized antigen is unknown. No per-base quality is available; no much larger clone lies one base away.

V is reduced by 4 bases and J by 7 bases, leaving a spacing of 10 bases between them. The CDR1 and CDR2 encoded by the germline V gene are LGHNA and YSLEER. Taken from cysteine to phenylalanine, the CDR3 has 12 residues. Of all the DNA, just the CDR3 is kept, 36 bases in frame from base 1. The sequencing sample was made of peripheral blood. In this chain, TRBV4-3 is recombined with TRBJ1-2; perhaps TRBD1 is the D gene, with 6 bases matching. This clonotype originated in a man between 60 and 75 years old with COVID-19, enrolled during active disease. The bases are TGCGCCAGCAGCCTAGCAGGGGCTGGCTACACCTTC. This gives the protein CASSLAGAGYTF.